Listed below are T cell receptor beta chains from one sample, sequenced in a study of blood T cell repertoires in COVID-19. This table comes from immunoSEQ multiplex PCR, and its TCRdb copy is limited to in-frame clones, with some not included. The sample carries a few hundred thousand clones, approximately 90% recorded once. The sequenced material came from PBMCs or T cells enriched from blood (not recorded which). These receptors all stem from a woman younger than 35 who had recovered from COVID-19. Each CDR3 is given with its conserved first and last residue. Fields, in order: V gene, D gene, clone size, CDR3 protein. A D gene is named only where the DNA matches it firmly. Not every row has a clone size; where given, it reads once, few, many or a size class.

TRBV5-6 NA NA CASSLDSQETQYF
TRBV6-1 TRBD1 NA CASSELGQGAGEQFF
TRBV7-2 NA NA CASSQLGGGGYTF
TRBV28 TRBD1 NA CASSRPWDSGTEAFF
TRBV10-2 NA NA CASSDPGPSGQPQHF
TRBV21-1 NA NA CASSKLMGREGRPFSGELFF
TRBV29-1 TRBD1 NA CSVKDRAYEQYF
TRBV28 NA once CASSPPAGSYGYTF
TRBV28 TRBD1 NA CASSPGGNYGYTF
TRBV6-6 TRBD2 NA CASSYSREGHSYEQYF
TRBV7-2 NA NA CASSLVAGLGNTIYF
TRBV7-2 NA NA CASSLRTPQETQYF
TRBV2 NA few CASTRETLDEQYF
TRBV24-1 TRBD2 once CATSDFKREGNTQYF
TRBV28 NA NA CASSQGRGAFF
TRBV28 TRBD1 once CASSRAGTGLSGANVLTF
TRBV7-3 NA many CASSLNSADNEQFF
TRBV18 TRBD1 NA CASSPPYGTGGDEQYF
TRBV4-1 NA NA CASSQGAKRDEKLFF
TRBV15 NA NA CATSREWGTVAFF
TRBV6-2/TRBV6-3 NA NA CASSSDYYEQYF
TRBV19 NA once CASSISFSGADTQYF
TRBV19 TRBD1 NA CATADRGGYGYTF